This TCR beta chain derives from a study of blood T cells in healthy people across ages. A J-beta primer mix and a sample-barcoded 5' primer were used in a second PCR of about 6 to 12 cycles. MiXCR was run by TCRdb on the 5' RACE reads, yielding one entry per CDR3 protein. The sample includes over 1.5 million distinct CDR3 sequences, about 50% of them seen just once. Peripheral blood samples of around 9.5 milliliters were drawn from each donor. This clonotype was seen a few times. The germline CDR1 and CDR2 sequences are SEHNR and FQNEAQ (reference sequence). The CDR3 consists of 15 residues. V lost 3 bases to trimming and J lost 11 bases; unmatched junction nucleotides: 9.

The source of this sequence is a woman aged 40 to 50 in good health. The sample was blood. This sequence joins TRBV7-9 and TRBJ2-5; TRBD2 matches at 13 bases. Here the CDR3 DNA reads TGTGCCAGCAGCTTCGGGACTAGCGGGGCCAATGAGCAGTACTTC. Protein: CASSFGTSGANEQYF.